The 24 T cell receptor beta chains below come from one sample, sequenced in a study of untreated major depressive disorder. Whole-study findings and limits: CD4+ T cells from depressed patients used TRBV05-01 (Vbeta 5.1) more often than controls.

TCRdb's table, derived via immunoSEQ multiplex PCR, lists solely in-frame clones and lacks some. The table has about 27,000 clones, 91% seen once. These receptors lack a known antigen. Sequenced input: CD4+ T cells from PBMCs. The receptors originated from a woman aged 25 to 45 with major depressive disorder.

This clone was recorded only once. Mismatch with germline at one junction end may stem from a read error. As DNA, the CDR3 is TGTGCTAGCAGCTTAGGTTACGGAGAGACCCAGTACTTC. Protein product: CASSLGYGETQYF. V gene TRBV7-7 combines with J gene TRBJ2-5; D is ambiguous. The CDR3 length is 13 residues. Germline assignment: CDR1 SSHAT and CDR2 FNYEAQ (reference sequence).

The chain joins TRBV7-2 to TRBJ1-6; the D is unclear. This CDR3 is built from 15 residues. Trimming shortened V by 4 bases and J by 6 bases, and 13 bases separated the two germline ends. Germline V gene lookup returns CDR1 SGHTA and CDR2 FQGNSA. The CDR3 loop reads CASSSTVTINSPLHF. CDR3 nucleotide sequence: TGTGCCAGCAGCTCCACGGTTACCATTAATTCACCCCTCCACTTT.

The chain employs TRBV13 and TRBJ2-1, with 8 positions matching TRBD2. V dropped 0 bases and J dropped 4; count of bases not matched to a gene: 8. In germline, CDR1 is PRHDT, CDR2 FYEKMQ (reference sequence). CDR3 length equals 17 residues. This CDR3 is CASSLGLRREAYNEQFF. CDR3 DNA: TGTGCCAGCAGCTTAGGCCTAAGGCGGGAGGCTTACAATGAGCAGTTCTTC.

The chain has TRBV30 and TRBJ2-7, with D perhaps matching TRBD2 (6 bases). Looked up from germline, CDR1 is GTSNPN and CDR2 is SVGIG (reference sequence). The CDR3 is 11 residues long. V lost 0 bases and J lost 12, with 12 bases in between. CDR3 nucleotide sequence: TGTGCCTGGAGTGTTCGGGGGTCCAGGTACTTC. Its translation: CAWSVRGSRYF.

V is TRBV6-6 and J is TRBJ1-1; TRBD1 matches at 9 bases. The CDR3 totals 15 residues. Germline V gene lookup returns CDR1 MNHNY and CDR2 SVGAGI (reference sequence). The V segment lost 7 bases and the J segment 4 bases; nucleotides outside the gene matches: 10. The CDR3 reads CASMSKTGGGTEAFF. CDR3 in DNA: TGTGCCAGCATGTCCAAGACAGGGGGAGGCACTGAAGCTTTCTTT.

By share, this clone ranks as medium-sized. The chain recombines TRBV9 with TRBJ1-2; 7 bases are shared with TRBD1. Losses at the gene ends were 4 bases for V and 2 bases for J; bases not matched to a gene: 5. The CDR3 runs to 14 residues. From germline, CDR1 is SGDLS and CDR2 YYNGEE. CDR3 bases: TGTGCCAGCAGCTCCACAGGGGTGAACTATGGCTACACCTTC. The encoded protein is CASSSTGVNYGYTF.

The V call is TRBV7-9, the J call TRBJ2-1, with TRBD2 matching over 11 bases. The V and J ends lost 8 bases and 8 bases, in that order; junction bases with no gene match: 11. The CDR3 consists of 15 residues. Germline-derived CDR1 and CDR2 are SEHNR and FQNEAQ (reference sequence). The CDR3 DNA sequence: TGTGCCAGCGGCGCTTTTAGCGGGAGGGTATATGAGCAGTTCTTC. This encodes CASGAFSGRVYEQFF. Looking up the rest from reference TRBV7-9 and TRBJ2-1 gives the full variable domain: DTGVSQNPRHKITKRGQNVTFRCDPISEHNRLYWYRQTLGQGPEFLTYFQNEAQLEKSRLLSDRFSAERPKGSFSTLEIQRTEQGDSAMYLCASGAFSGRVYEQFFGPGTRLTVL.

The CDR3: CASHASSRTDHSGNTIYF. The CDR3 DNA follows: TGTGCCAGTCACGCATCCTCCCGGACGGATCACTCTGGAAACACCATATATTTT. V is TRBV7-8 and J is TRBJ1-3; D is unclear. Germline CDR1 SGHVS, CDR2 FQNEAQ. The CDR3 runs to 18 residues. V was cut by 9 bases and J by 0 bases, with 24 bases left in between.

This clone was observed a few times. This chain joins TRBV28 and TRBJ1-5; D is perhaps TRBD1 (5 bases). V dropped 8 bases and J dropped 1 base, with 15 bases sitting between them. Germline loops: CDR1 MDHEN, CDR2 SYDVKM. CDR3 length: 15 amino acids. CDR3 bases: TGTGCCAGCGCGGGAGGGACCAACAGCAATCAGCCCCAGCATTTT. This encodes CASAGGTNSNQPQHF.

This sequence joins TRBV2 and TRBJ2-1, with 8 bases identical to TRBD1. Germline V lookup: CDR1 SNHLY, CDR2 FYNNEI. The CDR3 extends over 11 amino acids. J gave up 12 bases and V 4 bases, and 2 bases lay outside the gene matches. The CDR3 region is CASSGQGLQFF. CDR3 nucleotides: TGTGCCAGCAGTGGACAGGGGCTGCAGTTCTTC. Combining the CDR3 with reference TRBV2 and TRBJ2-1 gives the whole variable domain EPEVTQTPSHQVTQMGQEVILRCVPISNHLYFYWYRQILGQKVEFLVSFYNNEISEKSEIFDDQFSVERPDGSNFTLKIRSTKLEDSAMYFCASSGQGLQFFGPGTRLTVL.

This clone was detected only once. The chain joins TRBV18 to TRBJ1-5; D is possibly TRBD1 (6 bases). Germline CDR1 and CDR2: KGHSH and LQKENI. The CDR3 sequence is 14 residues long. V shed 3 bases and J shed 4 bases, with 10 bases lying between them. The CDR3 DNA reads TGTGCCAGCTCACCGAACAGGGTTAATCAGCCCCAGCATTTT. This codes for CASSPNRVNQPQHF.

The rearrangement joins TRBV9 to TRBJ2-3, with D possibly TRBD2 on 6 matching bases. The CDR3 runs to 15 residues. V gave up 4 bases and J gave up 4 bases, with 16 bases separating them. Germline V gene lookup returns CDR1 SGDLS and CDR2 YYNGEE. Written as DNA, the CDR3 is TGTGCCAGCAGCTTTAAGGGAGGAGGGGCAGATACGCAGTATTTT. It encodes CASSFKGGGADTQYF.

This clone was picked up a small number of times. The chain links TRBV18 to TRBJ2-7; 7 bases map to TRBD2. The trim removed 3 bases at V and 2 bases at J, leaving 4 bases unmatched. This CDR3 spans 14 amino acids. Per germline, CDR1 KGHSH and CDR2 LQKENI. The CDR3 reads CASSPRGEPYEQYF. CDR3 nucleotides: TGTGCCAGCTCACCTCGGGGGGAACCCTACGAGCAGTACTTC.

CDR3 sequence (DNA): TGTGCCAGCAGCCAAGATTCTAAGCGGGGGGGCCTCATTTATAGCACAGATACGCAGTATTTT. Its protein product is CASSQDSKRGGLIYSTDTQYF. This rearrangement joins TRBV4-2 to TRBJ2-3; 10 bases map to TRBD2. V shed 0 bases and J 0 bases; nucleotides not matched to a gene: 15. Germline V CDR1 and CDR2: LGHNA, YNFKEQ. CDR3 length equals 21 residues.

The CDR3 sequence: CATEPGVPGNTIYF. For the CDR3, the DNA is TGTGCCACCGAGCCTGGAGTCCCTGGAAACACCATATATTTT. The chain joins TRBV10-3 to TRBJ1-3; D is unclear. This CDR3 contains 14 residues. Trimming left V 10 bases short and J 2 bases short, with 15 bases between. CDR1 ENHRY and CDR2 SYGVKD come from the germline V gene.

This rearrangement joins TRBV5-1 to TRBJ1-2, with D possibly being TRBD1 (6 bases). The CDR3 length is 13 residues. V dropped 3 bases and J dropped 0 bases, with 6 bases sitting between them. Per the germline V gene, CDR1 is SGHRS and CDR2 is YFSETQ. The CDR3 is CASSWDTNYGYTF. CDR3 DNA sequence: TGCGCCAGCAGCTGGGACACTAACTATGGCTACACCTTC.

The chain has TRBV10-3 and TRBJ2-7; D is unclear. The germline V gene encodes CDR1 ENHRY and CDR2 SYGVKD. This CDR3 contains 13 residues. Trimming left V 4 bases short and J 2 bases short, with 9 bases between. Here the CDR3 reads CAISGGKAYEQYF. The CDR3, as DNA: TGTGCCATCAGTGGTGGTAAAGCCTACGAGCAGTACTTC.

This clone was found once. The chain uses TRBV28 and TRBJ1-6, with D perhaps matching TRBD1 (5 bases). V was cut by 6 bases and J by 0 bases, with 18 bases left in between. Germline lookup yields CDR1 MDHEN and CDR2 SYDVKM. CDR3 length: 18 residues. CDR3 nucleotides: TGTGCCAGCAGCCTTACCCGGGACTTCAGCTCCTATAATTCACCCCTCCACTTT. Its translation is CASSLTRDFSSYNSPLHF. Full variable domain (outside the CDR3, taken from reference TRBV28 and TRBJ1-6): DVKVTQSSRYLVKRTGEKVFLECVQDMDHENMFWYRQDPGLGLRLIYFSYDVKMKEKGDIPEGYSVSREKKERFSLILESASTNQTSMYLCASSLTRDFSSYNSPLHFGNGTRLTVT.

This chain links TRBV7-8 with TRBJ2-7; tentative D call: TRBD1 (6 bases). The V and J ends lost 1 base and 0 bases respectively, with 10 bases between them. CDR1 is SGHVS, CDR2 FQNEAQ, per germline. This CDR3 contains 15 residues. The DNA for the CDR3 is TGTGCCAGCAGCTTAGGGCAGGGGAACTCCTACGAGCAGTACTTC. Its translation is CASSLGQGNSYEQYF.

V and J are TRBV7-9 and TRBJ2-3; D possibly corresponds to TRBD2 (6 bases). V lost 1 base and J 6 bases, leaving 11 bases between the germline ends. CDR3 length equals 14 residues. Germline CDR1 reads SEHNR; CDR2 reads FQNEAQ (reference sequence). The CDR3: CASSLGGGADTQYF. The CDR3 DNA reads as TGTGCCAGCAGCTTAGGTGGCGGGGCGGATACGCAGTATTTT.

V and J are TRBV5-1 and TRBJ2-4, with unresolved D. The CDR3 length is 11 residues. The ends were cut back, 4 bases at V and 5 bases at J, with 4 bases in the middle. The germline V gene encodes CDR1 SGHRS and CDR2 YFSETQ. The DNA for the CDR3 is TGCGCCAGCAGCCTACAAAACATTCAGTACTTC. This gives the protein CASSLQNIQYF.

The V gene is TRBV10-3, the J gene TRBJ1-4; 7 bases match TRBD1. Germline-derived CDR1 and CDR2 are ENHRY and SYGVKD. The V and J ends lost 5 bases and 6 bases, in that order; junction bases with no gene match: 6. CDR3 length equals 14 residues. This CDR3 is CAISKGDSYEKLFF. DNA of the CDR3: TGTGCCATCAGTAAAGGGGACAGCTATGAAAAACTGTTTTTT.

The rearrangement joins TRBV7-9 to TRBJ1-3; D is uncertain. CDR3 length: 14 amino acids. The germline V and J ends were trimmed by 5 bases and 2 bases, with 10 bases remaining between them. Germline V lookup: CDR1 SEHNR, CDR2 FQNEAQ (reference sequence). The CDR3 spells CASSPIRAGNTIYF. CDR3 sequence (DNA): TGTGCCAGCAGCCCCATCAGAGCTGGAAACACCATATATTTT.

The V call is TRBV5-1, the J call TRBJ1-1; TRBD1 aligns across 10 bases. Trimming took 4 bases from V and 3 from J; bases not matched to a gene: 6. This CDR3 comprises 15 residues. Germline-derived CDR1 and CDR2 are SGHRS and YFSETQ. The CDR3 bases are TGCGCCAGCAGCGGGGACAGGGGCGCGTACACTGAAGCTTTCTTT. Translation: CASSGDRGAYTEAFF.